This T cell receptor beta chain was captured by sequencing in a study of blood T cell repertoires in COVID-19. Overall study: The origin of the acute and convalescent COVID-19 samples was the United States, Italy and Spain. T cells, B-cell-depleted T cells, or PBMCs provided the cDNA or gDNA that served as material.

The CDR3 totals 17 residues. Per the germline V gene, CDR1 is KGHDR and CDR2 is SFDVKD. The V and J ends lost 2 bases and 1 base, in that order; junction bases with no gene match: 3. TCRdb's table, derived via immunoSEQ multiplex PCR, lists solely in-frame clones and lacks some. The data hold some 160,000 clones, with about four fifths observed a single time. V usage is TRBV24-1 and J usage is TRBJ2-5; 13 bases are a match to TRBD2. This TCR derives from a man between 65 and 85 years old with active or convalescent COVID-19. The sequencing sample was made of peripheral blood. CDR3 in amino acids: CATSDWGLAGIQETQYF. CDR3 DNA: TGTGCCACCAGTGATTGGGGACTAGCGGGAATCCAAGAGACCCAGTACTTC.